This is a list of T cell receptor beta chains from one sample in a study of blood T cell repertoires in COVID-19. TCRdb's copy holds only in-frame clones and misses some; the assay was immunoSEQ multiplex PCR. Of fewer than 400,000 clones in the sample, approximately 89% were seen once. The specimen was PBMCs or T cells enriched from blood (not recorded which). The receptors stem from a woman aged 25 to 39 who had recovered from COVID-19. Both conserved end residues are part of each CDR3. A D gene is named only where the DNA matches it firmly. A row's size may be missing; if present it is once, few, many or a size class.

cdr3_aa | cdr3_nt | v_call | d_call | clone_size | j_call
CATSDIRLAVHNEQFF | TGTGCCACCAGTGATATCAGACTAGCGGTACACAATGAGCAGTTCTTC | TRBV24-1 | TRBD2 | . | TRBJ2-1
CASMGQFEQFF | TGTGCCAGTATGGGACAGTTTGAGCAGTTCTTC | TRBV19 | TRBD1 | . | TRBJ2-1
CAWSVHISYEQYF | TGTGCCTGGAGTGTACACATCTCCTACGAGCAGTACTTC | TRBV30 | . | . | TRBJ2-7
CASSDTLGLYNEQFF | TGTGCCAGCAGTGATACCTTGGGGCTGTACAATGAGCAGTTCTTC | TRBV6-1 | . | . | TRBJ2-1
CASRPGLSDNSPLHF | TGCGCCAGCCGACCGGGGTTGTCGGATAATTCACCCCTCCACTTT | TRBV5-1 | . | few | TRBJ1-6
CASSLRKGVGTGELFF | TGTGCCAGCAGTTTAAGGAAGGGAGTAGGTACCGGGGAGCTGTTTTTT | TRBV28 | . | . | TRBJ2-2
CASSLGPGSQETQYF | TGCGCCAGCAGCTTGGGACCAGGATCACAAGAGACCCAGTACTTC | TRBV5-1 | . | . | TRBJ2-5
CASSLAVFETQYF | TGCGCCAGCAGCTTGGCAGTGTTTGAGACCCAGTACTTC | TRBV5-1 | . | . | TRBJ2-5
CAWSAGTGRDEQYF | TGTGCCTGGAGCGCCGGGACAGGGAGGGACGAGCAGTACTTC | TRBV30 | TRBD1 | . | TRBJ2-7
CASSQERTGIGANEKLFF | TGTGCCAGCAGCCAAGAGAGGACAGGCATCGGAGCTAATGAAAAACTGTTTTTT | TRBV3-1/TRBV3-2 | TRBD1 | . | TRBJ1-4
CSVEIGEQFF | TGCAGCGTTGAGATCGGTGAGCAGTTCTTC | TRBV29-1 | . | . | TRBJ2-1
CAWSVIGDTEQFF | TGTGCCTGGAGTGTAATCGGGGACACTGAGCAGTTCTTC | TRBV30 | . | . | TRBJ2-1
CASSLRDRGYNSPLHF | TGTGCCAGTAGTTTGCGGGACAGGGGTTATAATTCACCCCTCCACTTT | TRBV19 | TRBD1 | . | TRBJ1-6
CASSGAGGGNYGYTF | TGTGCCAGCAGTGGGGCCGGGGGGGGAAACTATGGCTACACCTTC | TRBV2 | . | . | TRBJ1-2
CASTQGAGDTGELFF | TGTGCCAGTACACAGGGGGCTGGGGACACCGGGGAGCTGTTTTTT | TRBV19 | TRBD1 | . | TRBJ2-2
CASSQALYGYTF | TGTGCCAGCAGCCAAGCCCTCTATGGCTACACCTTC | TRBV14 | . | . | TRBJ1-2